The clone carrying this T cell receptor beta chain was counted many times. This entry is derived from a study of blood T cell repertoires in COVID-19. Clones were read by immunoSEQ multiplex PCR, and TCRdb kept only the in-frame ones, dropping some. The sample has around 330,000 clones, 75% to 90% seen once. There are 14 residues in the CDR3. Germline values: CDR1 SNHLY, CDR2 FYNNEI. V lost 5 bases to trimming and J lost 7 bases; unmatched junction nucleotides: 6. This TCR derives from a middle-aged woman who had recovered from COVID-19. The V call is TRBV2, the J call TRBJ1-5; 9 bases fit TRBD1. The sample comprised PBMCs or T cells enriched from blood (not recorded which). CDR3: CASSTDRGDQPQHF. The CDR3 nucleotides read TGTGCCAGCAGTACCGACAGGGGGGACCAGCCCCAGCATTTT.